This T cell receptor beta chain stems from a study of T-cell reconstitution after alpha-beta-depleted transplantation in children. During its preparation, the TCRbeta library received unique molecular identifiers. One entry per CDR3 protein, called by TCRdb with MiXCR from the PCR reads. Of 150,000 to 200,000 distinct CDR3 sequences listed, more than 12% are singletons. The germline V gene encodes CDR1 DFQATT and CDR2 SNEGSKA (reference sequence). Trimming removed 5 bases at V and 5 bases at J, with 19 bases between. The CDR3 totals 14 residues. V and J are TRBV20-1 and TRBJ2-7, with D possibly being TRBD2 (6 bases). The receptor was isolated from a human donor who donated a stem cell graft to a child with acute lymphoblastic leukemia. The specimen comprised PBMCs from the stem cell graft donor, sampled from the stem cell graft. The CDR3 sequence: CSAYREPRVHEQYF. The CDR3 region has the DNA TGCAGTGCTTACCGGGAGCCAAGAGTTCACGAGCAGTACTTC.